The text below deals with one T cell receptor beta chain. Generated by immunoSEQ multiplex PCR, the TCRdb table keeps only in-frame clones and is missing some. The sample lists about 130,000 clones; less than 90% were seen once. The CDR3 loop spans 17 amino acids. V shed 6 bases, J shed 0 bases, and the junction held 9 bases outside the gene matches. Germline V gene lookup returns CDR1 MNHEY and CDR2 SVGEGT. This record comes from a study of blood T cell repertoires in COVID-19. The rearrangement joins TRBV6-2 or TRBV6-3 to TRBJ2-2; TRBD1 agrees at 8 bases. Sequenced: peripheral blood. The receptor was derived from an elderly man with active or convalescent COVID-19. The DNA for the CDR3 is TGTGCCAGCAGACCTTTCCGGGACAGGTCGAACACCGGGGAGCTGTTTTTT. Protein sequence: CASRPFRDRSNTGELFF.